This T cell receptor (beta chain) is drawn from a study of OX40 agonist ivuxolimab in advanced cancers. Concerning the study at large: Ivuxolimab was an agonistic, fully human IgG2 monoclonal antibody directed against OX40 (CD134), a costimulatory receptor. Intravenous ivuxolimab was administered to patients every 2 weeks at six dose levels: 0.01, 0.1, 0.3, 1.5, 3 and 10 mg/kg. Peripheral TCRbeta sequencing aimed to test whether ivuxolimab altered TCR sequence diversity and caused clonal T-cell expansion. Of the roughly 54 dose-escalation patients, hepatocellular carcinoma was present in roughly 19, melanoma in approximately 15, renal cell carcinoma in 9 and head and neck cancer in 9. The dose-escalation cohort was about 87% male with a mean age of about 60 years, ranging from roughly 23 to 79. Patients were allowed to have had prior anti-PD-1, anti-PD-L1 or anti-CTLA-4 therapy, and approximately 39% of the dose-escalation patients had been treated with checkpoint inhibitors. The paper describes the monotherapy dose-escalation part (N ≈ 50 patients) of the phase I trial of ivuxolimab. Partial responses occurred in three dose-escalation patients: two with cutaneous melanoma and one with hepatocellular carcinoma. The full study reports these points: In the 0.1-3.0 mg/kg groups, partial responders had among the lowest normalized peripheral clonal expansion, particularly in CD8+ T cells. Antigen specificity was not determined for the clonally expanded peripheral T cells. At doses of 0.1 to 3.0 mg/kg, clonal expansion of both CD4+ and CD8+ blood T cells was observed from baseline to week 6. On average, CD8+ T cells showed more expanded clones than CD4+ T cells after ivuxolimab. Low levels of normalized T-cell clonal expansion were also seen in some patients who did not respond.

V loses 5 bases, J loses 0 bases, and the germline ends lie 2 bases apart. According to the germline V gene (reference sequence), CDR1 reads MNHEY and CDR2 reads SMNVEV. Taken from cysteine to phenylalanine, the CDR3 has 12 residues. The sequence is cut down to CDR3 DNA, 36 bases in frame from base 1. Patients with autoimmune disease history or receiving systemic immunosuppression were excluded from the trial. In every dose cohort, peripheral blood was drawn for TCR sequencing at baseline, cycle 4 day 1, and cycle 7 day 1. Samples were obtained from an open-label, multicenter, first-in-human phase I dose-escalation trial of ivuxolimab. Adults with locally advanced or metastatic melanoma, renal cell, hepatocellular, or head and neck squamous cell carcinoma were enrolled in the trial. CD4+ and CD8+ T cells were sorted separately from peripheral blood before TCR sequencing. This clone has just one count. No cognate antigen has been identified for it. Qualities for individual bases were not recorded, and no much larger clone is one base off.

To sequence the TCRbeta CDR3 region, genomic DNA was isolated from the sorted cells. The immunoSEQ Assay was used to sequence the TCRbeta CDR3 regions. TCRdb's version of the immuneACCESS table is confined to in-frame rearrangements and falls short of the full clone set. An unresolved V gene accounts for under half of the shortfall where checked; the remainder is of unknown origin. In this sample the table shows 70,000 to 75,000 clones, around 85% of which occur a single time. Of the sample, approximately 5.6% is held by the ten largest clones. This clonotype originated in an adult with an advanced solid tumor such as melanoma, head and neck, liver or kidney cancer. Recombination linked TRBV27 to TRBJ1-5; the D gene lacks a confident call. This specimen consisted of CD4+ or CD8+ T cells sorted from blood, obtained in a trial of the OX40 agonist ivuxolimab. CDR3 loop: CASSVSNQPQHF. The DNA is as follows: TGTGCCAGCAGTGTTAGCAATCAGCCCCAGCATTTT.